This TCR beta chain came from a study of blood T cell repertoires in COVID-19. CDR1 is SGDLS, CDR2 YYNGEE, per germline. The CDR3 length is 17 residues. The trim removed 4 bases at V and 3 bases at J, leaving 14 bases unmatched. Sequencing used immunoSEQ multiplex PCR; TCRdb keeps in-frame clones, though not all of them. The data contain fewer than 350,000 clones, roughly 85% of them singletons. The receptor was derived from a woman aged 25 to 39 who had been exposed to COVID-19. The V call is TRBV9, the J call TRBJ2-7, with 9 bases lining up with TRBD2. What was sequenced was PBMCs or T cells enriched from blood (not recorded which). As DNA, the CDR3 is TGTGCCAGCAGCCCCGGGACAATTGGTAGCGGGAGCTACGAGCAGTACTTC. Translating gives CASSPGTIGSGSYEQYF. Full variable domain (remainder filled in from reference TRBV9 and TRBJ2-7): DSGVTQTPKHLITATGQRVTLRCSPRSGDLSVYWYQQSLDQGLQFLIQYYNGEERAKGNILERFSAQQFPDLHSELNLSSLELGDSALYFCASSPGTIGSGSYEQYFGPGTRLTVT.